Listed here is a single TCR beta chain. The sample belongs to a study of blood T cell repertoires in COVID-19. About the study: Material from acute and convalescent COVID-19 was sourced from the United States, Italy and Spain. T cells, B-cell-depleted T cells, or PBMCs provided the cDNA or gDNA that served as material.

The authors' processing: Counts of nucleated cells, estimated from reference gene primer amplification, were obtained. Only in-frame clones appear in the TCRdb table, and some are missing; sequencing was by immunoSEQ multiplex PCR. V, J and clone size were drawn from that table, and D and trimming were deduced from the DNA. The repertoire holds over 250,000 clones, with roughly 88% as singletons. J was trimmed by 1 base and V by 8 bases; bases with no gene match: 5. CDR3 size: 14 residues. CDR1 and CDR2 (germline): MNHEY, SVGAGI. This clonotype was sampled from a woman in her 70s with acute or convalescent COVID-19. What was sequenced was peripheral blood. V usage is TRBV6-5 and J usage is TRBJ2-3, with 8 bases fitting TRBD2. In DNA form, the CDR3 reads TGTGCCAGCTCCGATAGCGGGGGCACAGATACGCAGTATTTT. Translation: CASSDSGGTDTQYF.